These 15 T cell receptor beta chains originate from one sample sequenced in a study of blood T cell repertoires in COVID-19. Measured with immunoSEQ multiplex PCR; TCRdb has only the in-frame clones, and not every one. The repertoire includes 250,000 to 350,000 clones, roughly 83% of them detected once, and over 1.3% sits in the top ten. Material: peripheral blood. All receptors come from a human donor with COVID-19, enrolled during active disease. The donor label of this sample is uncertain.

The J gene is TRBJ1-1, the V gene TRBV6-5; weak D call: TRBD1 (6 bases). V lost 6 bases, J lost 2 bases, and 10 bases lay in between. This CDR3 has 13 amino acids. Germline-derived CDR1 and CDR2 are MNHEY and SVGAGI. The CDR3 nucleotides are TGTGCCAGCAGGCGGACAGACAACACTGAAGCTTTCTTT. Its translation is CASRRTDNTEAFF.

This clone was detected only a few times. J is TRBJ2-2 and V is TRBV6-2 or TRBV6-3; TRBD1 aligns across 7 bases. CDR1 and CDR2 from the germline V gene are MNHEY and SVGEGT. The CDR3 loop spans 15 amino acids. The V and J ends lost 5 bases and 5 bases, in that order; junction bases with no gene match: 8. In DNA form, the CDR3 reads TGTGCCAGCAGTCCGGACAGGTCTAGGACCGGGGAGCTGTTTTTT. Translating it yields CASSPDRSRTGELFF.

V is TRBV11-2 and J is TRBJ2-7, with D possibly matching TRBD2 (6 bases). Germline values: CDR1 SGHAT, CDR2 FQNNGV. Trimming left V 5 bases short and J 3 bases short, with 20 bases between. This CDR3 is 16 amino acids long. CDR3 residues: CASSPNAAGSGYEQYF. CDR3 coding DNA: TGTGCCAGCAGCCCAAACGCGGCGGGATCGGGCTACGAGCAGTACTTC.

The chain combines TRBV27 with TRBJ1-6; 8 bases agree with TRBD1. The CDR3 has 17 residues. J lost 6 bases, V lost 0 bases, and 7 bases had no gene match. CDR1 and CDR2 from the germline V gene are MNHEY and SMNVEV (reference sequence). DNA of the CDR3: TGTGCCAGCAGTTTATCAGCAGGGGGCGCCCCTAATTCACCCCTCCACTTT. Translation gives CASSLSAGGAPNSPLHF.

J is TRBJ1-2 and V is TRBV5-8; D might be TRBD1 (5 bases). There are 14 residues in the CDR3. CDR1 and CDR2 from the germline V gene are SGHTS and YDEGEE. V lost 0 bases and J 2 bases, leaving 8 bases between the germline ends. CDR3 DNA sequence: TGTGCCAGCAGCTTGGTACGGGGGAACTATGGCTACACCTTC. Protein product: CASSLVRGNYGYTF.

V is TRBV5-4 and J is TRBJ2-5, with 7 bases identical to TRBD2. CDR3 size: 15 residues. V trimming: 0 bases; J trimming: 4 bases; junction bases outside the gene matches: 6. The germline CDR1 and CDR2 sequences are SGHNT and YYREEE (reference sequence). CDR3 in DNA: TGTGCCAGCAGCTTGGCTGGGGGGGGTGGAGAGACCCAGTACTTC. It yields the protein CASSLAGGGGETQYF.

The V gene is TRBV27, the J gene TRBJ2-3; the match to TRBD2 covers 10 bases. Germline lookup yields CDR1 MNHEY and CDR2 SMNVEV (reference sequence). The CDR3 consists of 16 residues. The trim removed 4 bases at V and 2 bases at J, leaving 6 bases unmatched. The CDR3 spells CASSWGLATSTDTQYF. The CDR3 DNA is TGTGCCAGCAGTTGGGGACTAGCGACTTCCACAGATACGCAGTATTTT.

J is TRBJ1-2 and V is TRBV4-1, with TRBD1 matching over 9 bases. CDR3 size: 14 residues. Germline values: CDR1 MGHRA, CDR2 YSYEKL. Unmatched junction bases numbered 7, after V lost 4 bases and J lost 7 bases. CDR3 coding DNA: TGCGCCAGCAGCCCCCGGACAGGGGATGTTGGCTACACCTTC. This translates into CASSPRTGDVGYTF.

The CDR3 sequence: CASSSRFIGNQPQHF. CDR3 bases: TGTGCCAGCAGTTCTAGGTTTATTGGCAATCAGCCCCAGCATTTT. This rearrangement joins TRBV28 to TRBJ1-5; D is unresolved. Trimming took 4 bases from V and 2 from J, leaving 12 bases between them. The CDR3 extends over 15 amino acids. CDR1 MDHEN and CDR2 SYDVKM come from the germline V gene. Full variable domain (rest looked up from reference TRBV28 and TRBJ1-5): DVKVTQSSRYLVKRTGEKVFLECVQDMDHENMFWYRQDPGLGLRLIYFSYDVKMKEKGDIPEGYSVSREKKERFSLILESASTNQTSMYLCASSSRFIGNQPQHFGDGTRLSIL.

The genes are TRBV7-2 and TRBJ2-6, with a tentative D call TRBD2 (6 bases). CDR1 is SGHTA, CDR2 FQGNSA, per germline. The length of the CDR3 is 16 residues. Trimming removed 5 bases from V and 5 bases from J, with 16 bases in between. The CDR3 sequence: CASSPAGLARANVLTF. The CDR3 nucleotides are TGTGCCAGCAGCCCAGCAGGGCTAGCGCGGGCCAACGTCCTGACTTTC. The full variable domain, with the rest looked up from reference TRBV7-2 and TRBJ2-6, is GAGVSQSPSNKVTEKGKDVELRCDPISGHTALYWYRQSLGQGLEFLIYFQGNSAPDKSGLPSDRFSAERTGGSVSTLTIQRTQQEDSAVYLCASSPAGLARANVLTFGAGSRLTVL.

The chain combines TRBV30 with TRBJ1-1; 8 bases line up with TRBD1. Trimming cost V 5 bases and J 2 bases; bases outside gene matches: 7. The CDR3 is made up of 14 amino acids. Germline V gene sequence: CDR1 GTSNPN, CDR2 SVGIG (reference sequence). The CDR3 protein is CAWSVGQGNTEAFF. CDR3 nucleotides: TGTGCCTGGTCGGTTGGACAGGGAAACACTGAAGCTTTCTTT.

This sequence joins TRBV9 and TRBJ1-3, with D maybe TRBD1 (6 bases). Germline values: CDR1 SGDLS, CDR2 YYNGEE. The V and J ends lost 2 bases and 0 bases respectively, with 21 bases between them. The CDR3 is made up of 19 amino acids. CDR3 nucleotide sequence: TGTGCCAGCAGCGTTGCCTCAACCGGCACAGGGCGCTCTGGAAACACCATATATTTT. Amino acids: CASSVASTGTGRSGNTIYF.

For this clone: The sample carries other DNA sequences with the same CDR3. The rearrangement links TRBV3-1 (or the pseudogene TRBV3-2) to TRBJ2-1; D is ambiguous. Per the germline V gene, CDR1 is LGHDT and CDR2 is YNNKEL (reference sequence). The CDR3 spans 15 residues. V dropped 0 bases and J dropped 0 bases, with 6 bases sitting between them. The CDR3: CASSQDGGSYNEQFF. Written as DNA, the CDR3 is TGTGCCAGCAGCCAAGACGGCGGCTCCTACAATGAGCAGTTCTTC.

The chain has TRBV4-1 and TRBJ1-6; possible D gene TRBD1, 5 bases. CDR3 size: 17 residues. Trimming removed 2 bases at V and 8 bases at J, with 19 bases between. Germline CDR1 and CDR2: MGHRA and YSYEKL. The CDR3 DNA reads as TGCGCCAGCAGCCAACTTCCCCGGGGGGTGAGGGATTCACCCCTCCACTTT. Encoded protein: CASSQLPRGVRDSPLHF.

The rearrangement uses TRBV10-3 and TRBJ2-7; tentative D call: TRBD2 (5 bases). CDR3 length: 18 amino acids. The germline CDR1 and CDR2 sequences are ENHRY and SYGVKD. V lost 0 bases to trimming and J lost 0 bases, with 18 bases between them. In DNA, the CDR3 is TGTGCCATCAGTGAGTCAGGACCCAGGACTGGGGACTCCTACGAGCAGTACTTC. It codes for CAISESGPRTGDSYEQYF.